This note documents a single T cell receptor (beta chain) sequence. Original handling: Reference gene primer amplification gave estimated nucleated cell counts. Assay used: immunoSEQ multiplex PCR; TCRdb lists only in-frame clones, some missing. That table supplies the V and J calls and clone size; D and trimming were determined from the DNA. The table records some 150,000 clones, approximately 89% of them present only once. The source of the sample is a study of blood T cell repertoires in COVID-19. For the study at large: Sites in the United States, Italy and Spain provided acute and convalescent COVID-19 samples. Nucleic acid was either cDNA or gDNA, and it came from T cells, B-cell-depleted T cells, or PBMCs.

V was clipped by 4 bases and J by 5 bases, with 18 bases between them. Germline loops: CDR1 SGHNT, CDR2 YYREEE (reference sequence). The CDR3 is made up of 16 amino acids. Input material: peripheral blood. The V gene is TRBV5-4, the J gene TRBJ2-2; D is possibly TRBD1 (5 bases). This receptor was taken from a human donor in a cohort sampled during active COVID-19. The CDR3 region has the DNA TGTGCCAGCAGCATCCAACCAGGGATGGGGACCGGGGAGCTGTTTTTT. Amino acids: CASSIQPGMGTGELFF.